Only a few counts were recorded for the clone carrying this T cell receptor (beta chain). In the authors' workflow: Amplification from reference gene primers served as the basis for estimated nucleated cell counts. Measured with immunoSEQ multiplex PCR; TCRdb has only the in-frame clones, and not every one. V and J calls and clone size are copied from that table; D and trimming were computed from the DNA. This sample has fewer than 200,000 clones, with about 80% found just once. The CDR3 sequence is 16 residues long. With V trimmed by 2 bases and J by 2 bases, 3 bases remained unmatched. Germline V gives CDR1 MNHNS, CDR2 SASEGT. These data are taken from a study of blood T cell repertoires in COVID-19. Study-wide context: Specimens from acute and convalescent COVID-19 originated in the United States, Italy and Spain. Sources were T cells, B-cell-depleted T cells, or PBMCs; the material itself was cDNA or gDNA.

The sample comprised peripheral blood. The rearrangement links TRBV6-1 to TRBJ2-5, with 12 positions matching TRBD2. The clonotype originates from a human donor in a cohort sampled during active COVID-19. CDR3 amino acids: CASSELAGGPQETQYF. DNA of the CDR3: TGTGCCAGCAGTGAACTAGCGGGGGGGCCTCAAGAGACCCAGTACTTC.